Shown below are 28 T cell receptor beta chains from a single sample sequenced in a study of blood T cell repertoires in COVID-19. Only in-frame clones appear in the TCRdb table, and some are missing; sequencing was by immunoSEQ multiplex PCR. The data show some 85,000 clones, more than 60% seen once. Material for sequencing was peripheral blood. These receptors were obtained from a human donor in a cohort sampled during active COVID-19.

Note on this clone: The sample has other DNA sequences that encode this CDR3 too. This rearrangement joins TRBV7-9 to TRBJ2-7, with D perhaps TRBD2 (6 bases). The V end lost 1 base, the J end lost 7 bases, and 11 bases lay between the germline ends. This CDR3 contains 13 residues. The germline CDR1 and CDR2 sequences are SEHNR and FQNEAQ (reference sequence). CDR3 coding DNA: TGTGCCAGCAGCTTAGGCCCTGGAGGGGAGCAGTACTTC. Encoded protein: CASSLGPGGEQYF.

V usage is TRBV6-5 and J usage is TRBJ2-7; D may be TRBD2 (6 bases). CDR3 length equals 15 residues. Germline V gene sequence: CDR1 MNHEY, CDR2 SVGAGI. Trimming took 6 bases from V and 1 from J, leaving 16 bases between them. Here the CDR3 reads CASSGEGGKSYEQYF. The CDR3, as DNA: TGTGCCAGCAGCGGAGAGGGAGGCAAATCCTACGAGCAGTACTTC.

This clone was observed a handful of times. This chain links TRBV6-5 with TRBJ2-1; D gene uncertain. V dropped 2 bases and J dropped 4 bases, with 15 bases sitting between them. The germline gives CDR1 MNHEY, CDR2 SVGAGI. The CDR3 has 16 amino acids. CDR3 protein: CASSYARGSVYNEQFF. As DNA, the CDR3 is TGTGCCAGCAGTTACGCTCGCGGATCCGTTTACAATGAGCAGTTCTTC.

The CDR3 protein is CASSHPRVAGDYEQYF. CDR3 in DNA: TGCGCCAGCAGCCATCCCCGAGTAGCGGGGGACTACGAGCAGTACTTC. V usage is TRBV4-3 and J usage is TRBJ2-7; 9 positions match TRBD2. CDR1 is LGHNA, CDR2 YSLEER, per germline. J gave up 3 bases and V 3 bases, and 9 bases lay outside the gene matches. The CDR3 is 16 amino acids.

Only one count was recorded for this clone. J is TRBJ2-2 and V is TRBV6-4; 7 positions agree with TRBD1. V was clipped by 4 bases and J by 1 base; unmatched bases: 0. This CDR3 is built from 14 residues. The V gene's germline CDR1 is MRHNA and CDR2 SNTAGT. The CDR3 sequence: CASSGQGNTGELFF. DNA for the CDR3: TGTGCCAGCAGTGGACAGGGGAACACCGGGGAGCTGTTTTTT.

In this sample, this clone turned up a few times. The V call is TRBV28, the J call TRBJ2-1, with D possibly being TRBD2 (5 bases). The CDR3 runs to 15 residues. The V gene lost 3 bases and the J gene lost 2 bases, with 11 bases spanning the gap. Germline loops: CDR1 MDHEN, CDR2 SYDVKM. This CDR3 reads CASSFPTRAYNEQFF. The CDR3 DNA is TGTGCCAGCAGTTTCCCGACGAGGGCCTACAATGAGCAGTTCTTC.

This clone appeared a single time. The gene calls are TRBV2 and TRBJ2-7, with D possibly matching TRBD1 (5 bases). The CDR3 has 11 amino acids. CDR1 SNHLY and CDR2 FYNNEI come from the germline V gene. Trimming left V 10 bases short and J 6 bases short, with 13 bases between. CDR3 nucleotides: TGTGCCACCGCGACAGAAACCGAGCAGTACTTC. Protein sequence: CATATETEQYF.

The CDR3 DNA sequence: TGTGCCAGTAGTAGGGGAGCAGGCTTCGGGCCCCAGCATTTT. Translated, it gives CASSRGAGFGPQHF. This chain joins TRBV19 and TRBJ1-5; D is undetermined. This CDR3 region has 14 residues. Trimming took 4 bases from V and 9 from J, leaving 16 bases between them. Germline loops: CDR1 LNHDA, CDR2 SQIVND (reference sequence).

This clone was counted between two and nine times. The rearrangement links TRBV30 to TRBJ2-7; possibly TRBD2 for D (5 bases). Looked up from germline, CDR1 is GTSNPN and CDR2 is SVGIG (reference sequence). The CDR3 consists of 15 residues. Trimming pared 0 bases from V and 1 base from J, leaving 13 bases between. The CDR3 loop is CAWSVPTSLSYEQYF. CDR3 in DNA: TGTGCCTGGAGTGTCCCTACTAGTTTATCCTACGAGCAGTACTTC. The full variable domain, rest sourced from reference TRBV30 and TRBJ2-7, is SQTIHQWPATLVQPVGSPLSLECTVEGTSNPNLYWYRQAAGRGLQLLFYSVGIGQISSEVPQNLSASRPQDRQFILSSKKLLLSDSGFYLCAWSVPTSLSYEQYFGPGTRLTVT.

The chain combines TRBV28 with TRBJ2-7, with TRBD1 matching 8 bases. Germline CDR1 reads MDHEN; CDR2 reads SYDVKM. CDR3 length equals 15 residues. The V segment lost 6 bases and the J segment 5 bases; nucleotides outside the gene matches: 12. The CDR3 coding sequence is TGTGCCAGCAGAGAACTCGGGACAGGTATCAACGAGCAGTACTTC. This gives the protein CASRELGTGINEQYF.

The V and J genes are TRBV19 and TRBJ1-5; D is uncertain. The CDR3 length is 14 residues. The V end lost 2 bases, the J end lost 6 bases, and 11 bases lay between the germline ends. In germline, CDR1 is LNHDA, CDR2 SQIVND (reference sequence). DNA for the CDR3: TGTGCCAGTAGTATATTTTTAGGGAGTCAGCCCCAGCATTTT. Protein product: CASSIFLGSQPQHF.

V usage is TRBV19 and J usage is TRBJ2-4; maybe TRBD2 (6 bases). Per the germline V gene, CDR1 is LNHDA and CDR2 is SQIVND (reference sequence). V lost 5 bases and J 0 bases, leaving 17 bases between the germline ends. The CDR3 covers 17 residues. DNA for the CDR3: TGTGCCAGTAGTCCCCCGCGGGGCTCCTCAGCCAAAAACATTCAGTACTTC. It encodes CASSPPRGSSAKNIQYF.

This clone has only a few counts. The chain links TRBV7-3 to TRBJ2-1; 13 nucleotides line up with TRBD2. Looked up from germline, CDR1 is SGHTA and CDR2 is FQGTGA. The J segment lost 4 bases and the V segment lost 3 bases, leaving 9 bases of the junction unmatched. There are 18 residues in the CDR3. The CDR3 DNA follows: TGTGCCAGCAGCTTCTCTGGGACTAGCGGGATAGGTTACAATGAGCAGTTCTTC. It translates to CASSFSGTSGIGYNEQFF. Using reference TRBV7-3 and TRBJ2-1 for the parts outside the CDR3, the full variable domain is GAGVSQTPSNKVTEKGKYVELRCDPISGHTALYWYRQSLGQGPEFLIYFQGTGAADDSGLPNDRFFAVRPEGSVSTLKIQRTERGDSAVYLCASSFSGTSGIGYNEQFFGPGTRLTVL.

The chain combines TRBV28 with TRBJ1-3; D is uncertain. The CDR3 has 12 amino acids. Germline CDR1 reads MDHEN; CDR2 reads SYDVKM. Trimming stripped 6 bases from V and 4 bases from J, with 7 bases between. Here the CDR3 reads CASRGLGNTIYF. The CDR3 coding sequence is TGTGCCAGCAGGGGCTTGGGAAACACCATATATTTT.

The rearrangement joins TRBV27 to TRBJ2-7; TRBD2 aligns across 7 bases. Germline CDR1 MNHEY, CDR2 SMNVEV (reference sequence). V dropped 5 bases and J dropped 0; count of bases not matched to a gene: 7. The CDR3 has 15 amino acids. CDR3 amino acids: CASSDLAENSYEQYF. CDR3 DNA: TGTGCCAGCAGTGACCTAGCGGAGAACTCCTACGAGCAGTACTTC.

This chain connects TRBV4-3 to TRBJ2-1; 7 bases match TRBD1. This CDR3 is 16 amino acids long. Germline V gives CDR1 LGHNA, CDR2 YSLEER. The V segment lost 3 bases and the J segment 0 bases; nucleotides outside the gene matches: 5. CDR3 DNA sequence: TGCGCCAGCAGCCATCGGACAGGAACCTCCTACAATGAGCAGTTCTTC. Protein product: CASSHRTGTSYNEQFF.

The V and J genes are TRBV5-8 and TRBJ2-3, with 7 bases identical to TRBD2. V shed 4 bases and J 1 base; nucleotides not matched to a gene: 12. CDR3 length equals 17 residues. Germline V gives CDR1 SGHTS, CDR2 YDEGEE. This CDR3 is CASSPGLLGWGTDTQYF. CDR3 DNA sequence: TGTGCCAGCAGCCCGGGACTACTCGGGTGGGGCACAGATACGCAGTATTTT.

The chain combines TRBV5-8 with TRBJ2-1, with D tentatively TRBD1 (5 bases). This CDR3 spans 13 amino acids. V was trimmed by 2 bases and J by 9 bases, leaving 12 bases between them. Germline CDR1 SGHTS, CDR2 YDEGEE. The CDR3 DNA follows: TGTGCCAGCAGCTTAGTGGGGCTGGCTGAGCAGTTCTTC. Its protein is CASSLVGLAEQFF.

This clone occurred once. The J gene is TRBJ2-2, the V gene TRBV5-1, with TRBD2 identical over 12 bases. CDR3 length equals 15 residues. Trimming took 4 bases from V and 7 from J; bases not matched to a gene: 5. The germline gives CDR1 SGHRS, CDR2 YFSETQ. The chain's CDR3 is CASSLAGGPNGELFF. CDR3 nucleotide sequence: TGCGCCAGCAGCCTAGCGGGAGGGCCAAACGGGGAGCTGTTTTTT.

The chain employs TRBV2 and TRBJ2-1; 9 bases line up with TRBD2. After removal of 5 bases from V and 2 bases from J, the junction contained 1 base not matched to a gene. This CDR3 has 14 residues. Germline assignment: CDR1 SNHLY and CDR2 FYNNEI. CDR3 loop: CASSLAGPYNEQFF. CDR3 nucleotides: TGTGCCAGCAGTCTAGCGGGACCCTACAATGAGCAGTTCTTC. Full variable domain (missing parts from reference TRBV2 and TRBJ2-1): EPEVTQTPSHQVTQMGQEVILRCVPISNHLYFYWYRQILGQKVEFLVSFYNNEISEKSEIFDDQFSVERPDGSNFTLKIRSTKLEDSAMYFCASSLAGPYNEQFFGPGTRLTVL.

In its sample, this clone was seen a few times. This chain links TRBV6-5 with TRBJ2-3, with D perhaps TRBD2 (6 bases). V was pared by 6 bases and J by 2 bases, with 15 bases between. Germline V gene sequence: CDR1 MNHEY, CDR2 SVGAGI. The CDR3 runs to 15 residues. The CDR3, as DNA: TGTGCCAGCAGGCCAGGGAGGCACATCACAGATACGCAGTATTTT. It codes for CASRPGRHITDTQYF.

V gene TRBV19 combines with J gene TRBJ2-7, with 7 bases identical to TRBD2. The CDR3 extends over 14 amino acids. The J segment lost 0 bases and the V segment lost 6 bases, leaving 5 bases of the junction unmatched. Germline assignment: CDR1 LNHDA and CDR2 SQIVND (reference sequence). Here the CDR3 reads CASRLALSSYEQYF. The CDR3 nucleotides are TGTGCCAGTAGACTAGCGTTGAGCTCCTACGAGCAGTACTTC.

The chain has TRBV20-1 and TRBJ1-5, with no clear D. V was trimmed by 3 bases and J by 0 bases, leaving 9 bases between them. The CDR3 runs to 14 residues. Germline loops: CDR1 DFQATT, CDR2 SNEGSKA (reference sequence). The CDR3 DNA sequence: TGCAGTGCTAGTTCGCGCAATAGCAATCAGCCCCAGCATTTT. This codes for CSASSRNSNQPQHF.

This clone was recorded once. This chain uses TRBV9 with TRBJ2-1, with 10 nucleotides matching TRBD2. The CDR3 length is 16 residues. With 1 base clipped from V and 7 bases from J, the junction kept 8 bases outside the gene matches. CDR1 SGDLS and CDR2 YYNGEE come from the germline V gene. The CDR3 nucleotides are TGTGCCAGCAGCGTAACTAGCGGGAACGCCGTGAATGAGCAGTTCTTC. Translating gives CASSVTSGNAVNEQFF.

CDR3 nucleotides: TGTGCCTGGAGCCTTGGCGGGAGCCGGGACATTCAGTACTTC. This encodes CAWSLGGSRDIQYF. This chain connects TRBV30 to TRBJ2-4; 7 nucleotides match TRBD2. This CDR3 spans 14 amino acids. Trimming removed 3 bases from V and 8 bases from J; junction bases left unmatched: 10. CDR1 GTSNPN and CDR2 SVGIG come from the germline V gene (reference sequence).

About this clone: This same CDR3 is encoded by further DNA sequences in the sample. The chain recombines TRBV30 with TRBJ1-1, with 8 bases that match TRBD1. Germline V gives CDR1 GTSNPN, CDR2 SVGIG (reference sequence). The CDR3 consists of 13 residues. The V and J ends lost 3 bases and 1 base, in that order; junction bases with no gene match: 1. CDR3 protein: CAWRTGANTEAFF. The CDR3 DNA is TGTGCCTGGAGGACAGGGGCGAACACTGAAGCTTTCTTT.

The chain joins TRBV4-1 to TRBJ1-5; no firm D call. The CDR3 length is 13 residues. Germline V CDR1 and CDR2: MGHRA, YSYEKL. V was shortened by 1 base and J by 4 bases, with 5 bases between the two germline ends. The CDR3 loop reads CASSQAINQPQHF. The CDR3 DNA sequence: TGCGCCAGCAGCCAAGCCATTAATCAGCCCCAGCATTTT.

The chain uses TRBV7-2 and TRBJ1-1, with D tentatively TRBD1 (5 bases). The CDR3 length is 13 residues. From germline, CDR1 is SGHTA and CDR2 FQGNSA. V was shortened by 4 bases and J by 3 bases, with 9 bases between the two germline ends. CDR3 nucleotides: TGTGCCAGCAGCTCAGGGATCTACACTGAAGCTTTCTTT. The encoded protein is CASSSGIYTEAFF.